The 7 T cell receptor beta chains in this list originate from one sample, sequenced in a study of T cell responses to AZD1222 COVID-19 vaccine. Assay used: immunoSEQ multiplex PCR; TCRdb lists only in-frame clones, some missing. The sample holds roughly 120,000 clones; about 80% are singletons and the top ten take about 9.4%. The sample here was peripheral blood, taken on day 0 of AZD1222 vaccination. The receptors here all came from an adult in good health.

The rearrangement links TRBV5-6 to TRBJ2-1; the match to TRBD2 covers 7 bases. After removal of 6 bases from V and 4 bases from J, the junction contained 4 bases not matched to a gene. The CDR3 is made up of 13 amino acids. Looked up from germline, CDR1 is SGHDT and CDR2 is YYEEEE. The CDR3 sequence: CASTSGRYNEQFF. The CDR3, as DNA: TGTGCCAGCACTAGCGGTAGATACAATGAGCAGTTCTTC.

The chain employs TRBV18 and TRBJ2-7; 9 bases line up with TRBD1. J lost 6 bases, V lost 5 bases, and 5 bases had no gene match. The CDR3 totals 13 residues. Per germline, CDR1 KGHSH and CDR2 LQKENI. CDR3 loop: CASSGTGGGEQYF. The DNA for the CDR3 is TGTGCCAGCTCAGGTACAGGGGGCGGCGAGCAGTACTTC.

The genes are TRBV2 and TRBJ2-1, with 7 bases that match TRBD1. Germline CDR1 SNHLY, CDR2 FYNNEI. This CDR3 is built from 15 residues. The J segment lost 9 bases and the V segment lost 6 bases, leaving 14 bases of the junction unmatched. CDR3 coding DNA: TGTGCCAGCAGCCCACAGGGGCTACTGGCTAGTGAGCAGTTCTTC. Protein: CASSPQGLLASEQFF.

The J gene is TRBJ2-6, the V gene TRBV5-1; D gene uncertain. In germline, CDR1 is SGHRS, CDR2 YFSETQ. Trimming removed 5 bases from V and 0 bases from J, with 6 bases in between. This CDR3 region has 14 residues. In nucleotides, the CDR3 is TGCGCCAGCAGGGGGATCTCTGGGGCCAACGTCCTGACTTTC. Amino acids: CASRGISGANVLTF.

This CDR3 is CASSGRERNTEAFF. The DNA for the CDR3 is TGTGCCAGCAGCGGACGAGAAAGGAACACTGAAGCTTTCTTT. This chain joins TRBV3-1 (or the pseudogene TRBV3-2) and TRBJ1-1, with D uncertain. Trimming took 5 bases from V and 1 from J, leaving 11 bases between them. This CDR3 spans 14 amino acids. The germline V gene encodes CDR1 LGHDT and CDR2 YNNKEL (reference sequence).

This rearrangement joins TRBV30 to TRBJ2-1; the D is unclear. Trimming removed 0 bases at V and 5 bases at J, with 5 bases between. CDR3 length: 12 amino acids. The germline V gene encodes CDR1 GTSNPN and CDR2 SVGIG (reference sequence). The CDR3 sequence: CAWSVRNNEQFF. DNA for the CDR3: TGTGCCTGGAGTGTCAGGAACAATGAGCAGTTCTTC. The whole variable domain, remainder taken from reference TRBV30 and TRBJ2-1, is SQTIHQWPATLVQPVGSPLSLECTVEGTSNPNLYWYRQAAGRGLQLLFYSVGIGQISSEVPQNLSASRPQDRQFILSSKKLLLSDSGFYLCAWSVRNNEQFFGPGTRLTVL.

The chain has TRBV21-1 and TRBJ2-7; the DNA was not compared with TRBD1, the D call given in the table. TRBV21-1 is recorded as a pseudogene. This CDR3 contains 16 residues. The CDR3 reads CASSNHIRQDLYEQYF. The CDR3 DNA reads as TGTGCCAGCAGCAACCACATACGACAGGACCTCTACGAGCAGTACTTC.